What follows are 10 T cell receptor beta chains derived from one specimen sequenced in a study of shared clonotypes between healthy human individuals. Assay: immunoSEQ multiplex PCR; the TCRdb copy retains only in-frame clones and omits some. The data show 2 million to 3 million clones, with 93% seen just once and more than 0.35% held by the top ten. The specimen was naive CD4+ T cells from PBMCs. Subset indicated: CD45RA+ positively selected. These receptors came from a man aged 18 to 30 in good health. Some clones in this sample may be carry-over from other donors' samples.

V is TRBV7-6 and J is TRBJ2-5, with a tentative D call TRBD2 (6 bases). The germline V and J ends were trimmed by 5 bases and 1 base, with 8 bases remaining between them. This CDR3 comprises 13 residues. The germline gives CDR1 SGHVS, CDR2 FNYEAQ. CDR3 sequence reads: CASSPGGQETQYF. As DNA, the CDR3 is TGTGCCAGCAGCCCCGGGGGCCAAGAGACCCAGTACTTC.

This clone was counted a single time. Distinct nucleotide sequences in the sample also encode this CDR3. The chain links TRBV28 to TRBJ2-7, with D unresolved. The CDR3 loop spans 8 amino acids. Germline assignment: CDR1 MDHEN and CDR2 SYDVKM. Trimming shortened V by 9 bases and J by 6 bases, and 3 bases separated the two germline ends. The CDR3 DNA is TGTGCCAGTGGCGAGCAGTACTTC. Translated, it gives CASGEQYF.

The gene calls are TRBV11-2 and TRBJ2-7; 9 bases agree with TRBD2. Looked up from germline, CDR1 is SGHAT and CDR2 is FQNNGV. This CDR3 comprises 15 residues. With 5 bases clipped from V and 0 bases from J, the junction kept 5 bases outside the gene matches. This chain's CDR3 is CASSPFSGSSYEQYF. The CDR3 coding sequence is TGTGCCAGCAGCCCGTTTAGCGGGAGCTCCTACGAGCAGTACTTC.

The chain has TRBV30 and TRBJ2-5; D ambiguous. This CDR3 region has 15 residues. Germline V gene lookup returns CDR1 GTSNPN and CDR2 SVGIG (reference sequence). The V and J ends lost 0 bases and 5 bases respectively, with 16 bases between them. CDR3 sequence: CAWSVEGQLAETQYF. As DNA, the CDR3 is TGTGCCTGGAGTGTCGAAGGCCAACTGGCGGAGACCCAGTACTTC.

This chain uses TRBV10-3 with TRBJ2-6; a weak D match, TRBD2 (5 bases). V shed 3 bases and J shed 0 bases, with 12 bases lying between them. CDR1 ENHRY and CDR2 SYGVKD come from the germline V gene. The CDR3 runs 17 residues. This CDR3 is CAISESSGFSGANVLTF. CDR3 DNA: TGTGCCATCAGTGAAAGTTCGGGATTCTCTGGGGCCAACGTCCTGACTTTC.

This chain uses TRBV27 with TRBJ1-2; a weak D match, TRBD1 (5 bases). V gave up 5 bases and J gave up 4 bases, with 11 bases separating them. Germline V gene data show CDR1 as MNHEY and CDR2 as SMNVEV (reference sequence). This CDR3 region has 13 residues. CDR3 region: CASSPSGPYGYTF. The CDR3 coding sequence is TGTGCCAGCAGTCCATCAGGGCCCTATGGCTACACCTTC.

Comments on this clone: Other nucleotide sequences from this sample produce the same CDR3. The genes are TRBV20-1 and TRBJ2-7; 8 nucleotides match TRBD2. Losses at the gene ends were 5 bases for V and 4 bases for J; bases not matched to a gene: 1. From germline, CDR1 is DFQATT and CDR2 SNEGSKA (reference sequence). CDR3 length equals 11 residues. Written as DNA, the CDR3 is TGCAGTGCTTTAGCGGGATACGAGCAGTACTTC. Amino acids: CSALAGYEQYF.

The V gene is TRBV7-2, the J gene TRBJ1-2; D might be TRBD1 (6 bases). The germline V gene encodes CDR1 SGHTA and CDR2 FQGNSA. The CDR3 length is 15 residues. Trimming took 1 base from V and 6 from J, leaving 15 bases between them. The CDR3 nucleotides read TGTGCCAGCAGCTTAGAGGGGACGAGGGGGAATGGCTACACCTTC. It yields the protein CASSLEGTRGNGYTF.

The rearrangement links TRBV5-1 to TRBJ2-2, with TRBD1 matching 8 bases. With 2 bases clipped from V and 6 bases from J, the junction kept 6 bases outside the gene matches. CDR1 is SGHRS and CDR2 is YFSETQ in the germline V gene. CDR3 length: 15 amino acids. The CDR3 is CASSLTGQGSGELFF. CDR3 DNA sequence: TGCGCCAGCAGCTTAACAGGACAGGGCTCCGGGGAGCTGTTTTTT.

Only one count was recorded for this clone. The rearrangement links TRBV19 to TRBJ2-2; possibly TRBD1 for D (5 bases). The V gene's germline CDR1 is LNHDA and CDR2 SQIVND (reference sequence). CDR3 length: 14 amino acids. V was clipped by 10 bases and J by 0 bases, with 12 bases between them. CDR3 coding DNA: TGTGCCACCCAAAGGGGCTCGAACACCGGGGAGCTGTTTTTT. Its protein is CATQRGSNTGELFF.